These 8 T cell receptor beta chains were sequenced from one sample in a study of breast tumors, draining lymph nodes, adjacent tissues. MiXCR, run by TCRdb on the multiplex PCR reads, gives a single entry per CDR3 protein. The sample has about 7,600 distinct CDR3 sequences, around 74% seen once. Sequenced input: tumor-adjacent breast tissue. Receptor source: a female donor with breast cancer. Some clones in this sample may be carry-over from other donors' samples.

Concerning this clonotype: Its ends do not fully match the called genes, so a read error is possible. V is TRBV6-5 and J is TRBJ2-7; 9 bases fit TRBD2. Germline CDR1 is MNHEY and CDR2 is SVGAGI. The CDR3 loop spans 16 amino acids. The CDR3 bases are TGTGCCAGCAGTTACTCCCCCCGGCTAGCGGGATACGAGCTGTACTTC. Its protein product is CASSYSPRLAGYELYF.

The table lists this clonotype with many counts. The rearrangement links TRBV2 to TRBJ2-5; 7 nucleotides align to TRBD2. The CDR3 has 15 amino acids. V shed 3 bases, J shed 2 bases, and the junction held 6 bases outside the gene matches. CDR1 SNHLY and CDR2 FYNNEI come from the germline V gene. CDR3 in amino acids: CASSDRLAVQETQYF. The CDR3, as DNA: TGTGCCAGCAGTGACAGGCTAGCGGTACAAGAGACCCAGTACTTC.

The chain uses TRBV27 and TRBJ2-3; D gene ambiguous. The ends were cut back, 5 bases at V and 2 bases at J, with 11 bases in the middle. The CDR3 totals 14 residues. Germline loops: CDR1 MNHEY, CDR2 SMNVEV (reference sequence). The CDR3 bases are TGTGCCAGCAGTCCCCCGCGGTACACAGATACGCAGTATTTT. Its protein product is CASSPPRYTDTQYF.

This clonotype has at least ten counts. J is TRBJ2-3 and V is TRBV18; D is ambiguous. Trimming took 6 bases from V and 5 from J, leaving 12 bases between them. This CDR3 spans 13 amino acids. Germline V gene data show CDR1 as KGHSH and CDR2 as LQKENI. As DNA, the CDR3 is TGTGCCAGCTCGATCCGGACGGGAGATACGCAGTATTTT. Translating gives CASSIRTGDTQYF.

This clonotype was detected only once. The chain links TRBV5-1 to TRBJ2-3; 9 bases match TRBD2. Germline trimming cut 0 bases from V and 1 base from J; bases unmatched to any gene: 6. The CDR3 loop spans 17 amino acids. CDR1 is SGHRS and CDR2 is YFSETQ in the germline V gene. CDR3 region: CASSLGSSGVGTDTQYF. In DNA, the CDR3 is TGCGCCAGCAGCTTGGGGTCTAGCGGGGTTGGCACAGATACGCAGTATTTT.

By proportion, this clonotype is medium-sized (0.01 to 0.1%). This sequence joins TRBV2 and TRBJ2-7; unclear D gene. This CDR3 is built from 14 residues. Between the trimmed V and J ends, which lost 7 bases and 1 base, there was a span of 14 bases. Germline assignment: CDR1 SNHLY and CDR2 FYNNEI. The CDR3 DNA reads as TGTGCCAGCACCCTCACGGGTGATTCCTACGAGCAGTACTTC. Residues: CASTLTGDSYEQYF.

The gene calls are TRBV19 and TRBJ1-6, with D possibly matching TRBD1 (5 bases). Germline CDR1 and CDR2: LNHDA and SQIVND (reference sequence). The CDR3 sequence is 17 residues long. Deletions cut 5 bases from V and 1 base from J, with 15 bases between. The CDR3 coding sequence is TGTGCCAGTAGTCTCCTTGCCGGGGCGTCCTATAATTCACCCCTCCACTTT. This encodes CASSLLAGASYNSPLHF. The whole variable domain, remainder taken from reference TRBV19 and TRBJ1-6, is DGGITQSPKYLFRKEGQNVTLSCEQNLNHDAMYWYRQDPGQGLRLIYYSQIVNDFQKGDIAEGYSVSREKKESFPLTVTSAQKNPTAFYLCASSLLAGASYNSPLHFGNGTRLTVT.

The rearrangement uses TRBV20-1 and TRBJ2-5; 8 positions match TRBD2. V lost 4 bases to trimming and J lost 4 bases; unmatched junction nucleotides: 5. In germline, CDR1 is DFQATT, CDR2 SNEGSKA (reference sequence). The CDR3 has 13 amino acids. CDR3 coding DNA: TGCAGTGCTATCCGGGAGGGCAGAGAGACCCAGTACTTC. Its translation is CSAIREGRETQYF.